These T cell receptor beta chains were read from a single sample in a study of graft-versus-host responses after intestinal transplantation. Profiling relied on immunoSEQ multiplex PCR, and the TCRdb table lists in-frame clones only, not all of them. The table includes 93,000 or so clones, more than 85% detected once. Antigen specificity for these receptors is unknown. The sample was unstimulated CD8+ T cells sorted from spleen or lymph node cells, taken before intestinal transplant. The receptors stem from a human donor who received an intestinal transplant. CDR3s leave out the opening cysteine and the closing phenylalanine or tryptophan. D genes are given only for firm matches.

V gene	D gene	CDR3 protein
TRBV7-9	.	ASSLVRVDEQF
TRBV18	.	ASSSTGQQF
TRBV5-5	TRBD1	ASSLVRQGDNEQF
TRBV11-2	TRBD1	ASSPGQGEAPGEQF
TRBV25-1	.	ASSGSDSSTDTQY
TRBV4-1	.	ASSQAAAWAKNIQY
TRBV15	.	ATSRDPGSSYEQY
TRBV19	.	ASSIVGAPTGNTEAF
TRBV5-1	.	ASSAGLVGSYEQY
TRBV4-1	.	ASSQLVAGELF
TRBV5-1	.	ASSLDAVSSGNTIY
TRBV5-1	TRBD1	ASSSLDRVQPQH
TRBV19	.	ASKVGGTSNTEAF
TRBV14	.	ASSPDTNQPQH
TRBV2	TRBD1	AGTGPNSPLH
TRBV2	TRBD2	ASTHDRGLHTDTQY
TRBV25-1	TRBD2	ASSGVSGVVDTQY
TRBV13	.	ASSLSIAEAF
TRBV21-1	.	ASSKRWRRTGGNEQY
TRBV4-1	.	ASSQLPVGTATYEQY